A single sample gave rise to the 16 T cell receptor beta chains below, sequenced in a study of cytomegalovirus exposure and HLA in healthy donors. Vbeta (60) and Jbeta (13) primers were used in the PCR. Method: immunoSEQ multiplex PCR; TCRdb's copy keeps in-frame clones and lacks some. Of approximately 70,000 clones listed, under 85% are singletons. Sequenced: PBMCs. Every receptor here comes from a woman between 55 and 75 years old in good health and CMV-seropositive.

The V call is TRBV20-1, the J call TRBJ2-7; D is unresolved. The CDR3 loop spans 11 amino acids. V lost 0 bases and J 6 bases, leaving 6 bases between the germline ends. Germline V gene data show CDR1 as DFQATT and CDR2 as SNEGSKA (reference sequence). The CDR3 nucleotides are TGCAGTGCTAGAGATTGGGCCGAGCAGTACTTC. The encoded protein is CSARDWAEQYF.

CDR3 sequence: CASGVPGNYGYTF. Written as DNA, the CDR3 is TGTGCCAGCGGCGTGCCAGGGAACTATGGCTACACCTTC. This sequence joins TRBV19 and TRBJ1-2; tentatively, D is TRBD1 (5 bases). Germline V lookup: CDR1 LNHDA, CDR2 SQIVND (reference sequence). This CDR3 contains 13 residues. V lost 9 bases to trimming and J lost 2 bases, with 13 bases between them.

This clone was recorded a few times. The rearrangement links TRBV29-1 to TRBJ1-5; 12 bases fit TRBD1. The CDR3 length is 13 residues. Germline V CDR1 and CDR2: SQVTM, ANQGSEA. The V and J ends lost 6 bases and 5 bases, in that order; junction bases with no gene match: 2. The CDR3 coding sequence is TGCAGCGTGGGGACAGGGGGCGATCAGCCCCAGCATTTT. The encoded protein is CSVGTGGDQPQHF.

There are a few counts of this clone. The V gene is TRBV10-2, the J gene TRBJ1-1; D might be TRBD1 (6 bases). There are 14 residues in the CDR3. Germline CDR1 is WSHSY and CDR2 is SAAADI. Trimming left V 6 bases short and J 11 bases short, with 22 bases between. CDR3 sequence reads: CASSGGGTGFMAFF. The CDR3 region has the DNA TGCGCCAGCAGCGGTGGGGGAACAGGGTTTATGGCTTTCTTT.

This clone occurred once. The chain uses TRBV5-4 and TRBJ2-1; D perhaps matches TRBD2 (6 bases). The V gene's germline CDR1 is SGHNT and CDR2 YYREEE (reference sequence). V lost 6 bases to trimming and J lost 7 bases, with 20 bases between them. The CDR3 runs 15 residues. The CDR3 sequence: CASKEGGTYRNEQFF. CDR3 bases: TGTGCCAGCAAGGAGGGCGGGACCTACCGTAATGAGCAGTTCTTC.

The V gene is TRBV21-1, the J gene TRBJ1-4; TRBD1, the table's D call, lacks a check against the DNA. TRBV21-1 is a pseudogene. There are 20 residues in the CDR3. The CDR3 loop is CASSETKEATQGQCNEKLFF. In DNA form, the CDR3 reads TGTGCCAGCAGCGAAACAAAGGAGGCAACGCAGGGACAATGTAATGAAAAACTGTTTTTT.

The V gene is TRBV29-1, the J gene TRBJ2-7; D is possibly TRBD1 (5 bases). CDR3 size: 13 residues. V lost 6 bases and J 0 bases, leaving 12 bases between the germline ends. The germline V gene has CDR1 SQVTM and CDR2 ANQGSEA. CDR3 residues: CSVTPGHSYEQYF. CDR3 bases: TGCAGCGTGACGCCCGGACACTCCTACGAGCAGTACTTC.

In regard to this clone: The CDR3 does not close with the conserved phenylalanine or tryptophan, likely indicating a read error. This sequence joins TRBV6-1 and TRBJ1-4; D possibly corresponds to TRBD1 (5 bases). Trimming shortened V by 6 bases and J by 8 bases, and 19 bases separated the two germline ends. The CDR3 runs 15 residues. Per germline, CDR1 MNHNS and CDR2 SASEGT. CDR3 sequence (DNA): TGTGCCAGCAGGGACCCGGGGGGAGAGTTAGAAAAACTGTTTGTT. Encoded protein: CASRDPGGELEKLFV.

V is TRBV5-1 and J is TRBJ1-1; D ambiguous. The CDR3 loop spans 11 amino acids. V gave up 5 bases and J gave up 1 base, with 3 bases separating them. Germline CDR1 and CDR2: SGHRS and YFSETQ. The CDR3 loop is CASRQNTEAFF. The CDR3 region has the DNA TGCGCCAGCAGACAGAACACTGAAGCTTTCTTT.

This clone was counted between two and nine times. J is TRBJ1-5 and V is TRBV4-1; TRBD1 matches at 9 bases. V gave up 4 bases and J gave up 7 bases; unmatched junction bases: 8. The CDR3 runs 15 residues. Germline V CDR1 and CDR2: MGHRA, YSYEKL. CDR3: CASSPGQGKRQPQHF. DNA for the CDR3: TGCGCCAGCAGCCCGGGACAGGGTAAGAGGCAGCCCCAGCATTTT.

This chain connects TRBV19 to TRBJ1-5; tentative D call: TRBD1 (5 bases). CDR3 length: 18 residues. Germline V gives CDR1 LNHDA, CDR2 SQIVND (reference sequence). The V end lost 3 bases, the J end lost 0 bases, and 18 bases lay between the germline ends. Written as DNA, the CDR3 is TGTGCCAGTAGTATGGGGGGAGGACGGAGTTATAGCAATCAGCCCCAGCATTTT. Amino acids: CASSMGGGRSYSNQPQHF. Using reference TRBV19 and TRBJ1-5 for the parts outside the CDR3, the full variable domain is DGGITQSPKYLFRKEGQNVTLSCEQNLNHDAMYWYRQDPGQGLRLIYYSQIVNDFQKGDIAEGYSVSREKKESFPLTVTSAQKNPTAFYLCASSMGGGRSYSNQPQHFGDGTRLSIL.

The CDR3: CASSLGTQGGYTF. The CDR3 DNA follows: TGTGCCAGCAGCTTAGGGACACAAGGGGGCTACACCTTC. This sequence joins TRBV7-9 and TRBJ1-2; maybe TRBD1 (5 bases). CDR3 length: 13 amino acids. CDR1 is SEHNR, CDR2 FQNEAQ, per germline (reference sequence). V lost 1 base, J lost 8 bases, and 11 bases lay in between.

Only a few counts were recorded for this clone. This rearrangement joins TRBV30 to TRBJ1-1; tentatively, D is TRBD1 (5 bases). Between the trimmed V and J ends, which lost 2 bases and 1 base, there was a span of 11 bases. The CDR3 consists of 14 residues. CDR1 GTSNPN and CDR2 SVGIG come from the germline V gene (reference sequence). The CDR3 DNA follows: TGTGCCTGGAGTCCAGATGGACAGAACACTGAAGCTTTCTTT. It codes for CAWSPDGQNTEAFF.

The CDR3 coding sequence is TGTGCCAGCAGCTTGGAAGGGACAGGGTATGGGGAAAAACTGTTTTTT. This codes for CASSLEGTGYGEKLFF. V is TRBV5-8 and J is TRBJ1-4, with 9 nucleotides matching TRBD1. Germline CDR1 and CDR2: SGHTS and YDEGEE. The CDR3 is made up of 16 amino acids. J gave up 8 bases and V 0 bases, and 8 bases lay outside the gene matches. Drawing the rest from reference TRBV5-8 and TRBJ1-4, the complete variable domain is EAGVTQSPTHLIKTRGQQATLRCSPISGHTSVYWYQQALGLGLQFLLWYDEGEERNRGNFPPRFSGRQFPNYSSELNVNALELEDSALYLCASSLEGTGYGEKLFFGSGTQLSVL.

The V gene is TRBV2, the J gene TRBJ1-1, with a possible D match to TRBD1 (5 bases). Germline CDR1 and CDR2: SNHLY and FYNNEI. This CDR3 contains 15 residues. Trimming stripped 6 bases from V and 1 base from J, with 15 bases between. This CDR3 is CASSEGLFENTEAFF. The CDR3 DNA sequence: TGTGCCAGCAGCGAGGGACTGTTTGAGAACACTGAAGCTTTCTTT.

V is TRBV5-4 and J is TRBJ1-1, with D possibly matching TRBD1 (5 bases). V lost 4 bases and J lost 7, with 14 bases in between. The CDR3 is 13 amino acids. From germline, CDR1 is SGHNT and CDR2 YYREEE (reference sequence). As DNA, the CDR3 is TGTGCCAGCAGCATCGACAGTAAAGGTGAAGCTTTCTTT. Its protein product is CASSIDSKGEAFF.